Listed below are T cell receptor beta chains from one sample, sequenced in a study of early T cells in non-severe SARS-CoV-2 infection. TCRdb used MiXCR to reprocess the 5' RACE reads, holding one entry per CDR3 protein. The sample has over 50,000 distinct CDR3 sequences, 8% to 10% seen once. Sequenced sample: whole blood. Receptor source: an adult who was a healthcare worker with PCR-confirmed SARS-CoV-2 infection or an uninfected control (not recorded which). The CDR3 runs from the conserved cysteine through the conserved F or W. D genes are given only for firm matches. Expanded clones are given a class, and other clones once, few, many or no size at all.

TRBJ2-1	TRBV28	many	NA	CASSTHYNEQFF	TGTGCCAGCTCCACCCACTACAATGAGCAGTTCTTC
TRBJ1-6	TRBV12-5	NA	TRBD1	CASGLGQDNSPLHF	TGTGCTAGTGGTCTGGGACAGGATAATTCACCCCTCCACTTT
TRBJ2-2	TRBV13	NA	NA	CASSLGGHGTGELFF	TGTGCCAGCAGCTTAGGAGGCCATGGCACCGGGGAGCTGTTTTTT
TRBJ1-1	TRBV11-2	many	TRBD1	CASSLKRVQGARTRDTEAFF	TGTGCCAGCAGCCTCAAGAGGGTCCAGGGGGCGCGAACGAGGGATACTGAAGCTTTCTTT
TRBJ1-1	TRBV27	NA	NA	CASSYSSQGNTEAFF	TGTGCCAGCAGTTACTCATCACAGGGGAACACTGAAGCTTTCTTT
TRBJ2-7	TRBV14	many	NA	CASSQDLSYEQYF	TGTGCCAGCAGCCAAGATTTATCCTACGAGCAGTACTTC
TRBJ2-1	TRBV20-1	NA	TRBD2	CSALAGVEYNEQFF	TGCAGTGCTCTAGCGGGAGTGGAGTACAATGAGCAGTTCTTC
TRBJ2-1	TRBV2	NA	TRBD2	CASSERTSGGSNEQFF	TGTGCCAGCAGTGAAAGGACTAGCGGGGGGTCAAATGAGCAGTTCTTC
TRBJ1-2	TRBV7-9	few	NA	CASSLGGGYTF	TGTGCCAGCAGCTTAGGCGGCGGCTACACCTTC
TRBJ2-1	TRBV6-5	many	TRBD1	CASSYSGQGLGEQFF	TGTGCCAGCAGTTACTCTGGACAGGGTCTTGGTGAGCAGTTCTTC
TRBJ2-1	TRBV2	many	NA	CASHEDSHNEQFF	TGTGCCAGCCATGAGGACAGCCACAATGAGCAGTTCTTC
TRBJ2-1	TRBV7-6	few	TRBD2	CASSLAGEPSYNEQFF	TGTGCCAGCAGTCTAGCGGGAGAACCCTCCTACAATGAGCAGTTCTTC
TRBJ2-1	TRBV15	few	TRBD2	CATSFPGTSGRNEQFF	TGTGCCACCAGCTTTCCCGGGACTAGCGGGAGGAATGAGCAGTTCTTC
TRBJ2-7	TRBV25-1	few	NA	CAITASGELYEQYF	TGTGCCATCACAGCATCCGGGGAACTCTACGAGCAGTACTTC
TRBJ1-2	TRBV20-1	few	NA	CSAFMDSLNYGYTF	TGCAGTGCTTTCATGGACAGCCTTAACTATGGCTACACCTTC
TRBJ2-2	TRBV5-6	few	TRBD1	CASSSLMGQGNTGELFF	TGTGCCAGCAGCTCCCTTATGGGACAGGGTAACACCGGGGAGCTGTTTTTT
TRBJ2-1	TRBV28	NA	NA	CASRFWSGGGSSYNEQFF	TGTGCCAGCAGGTTTTGGTCTGGCGGGGGCAGCTCCTACAATGAGCAGTTCTTC
TRBJ2-5	TRBV12-3/TRBV12-4	few	NA	CASTHRVLQETQYF	TGTGCCAGCACCCACAGGGTTTTGCAAGAGACCCAGTACTTC
TRBJ2-7	TRBV12-3/TRBV12-4	NA	NA	CASSSFRLDEQYF	TGTGCCAGCAGTTCTTTTAGACTCGACGAGCAGTACTTC
TRBJ1-1	TRBV29-1	many	NA	CSVTKDMNTEAFF	TGCAGCGTCACCAAGGACATGAACACTGAAGCTTTCTTT
TRBJ2-5	TRBV7-7	many	NA	CASSSVQGSETQYF	TGTGCCAGCAGCTCCGTACAGGGAAGCGAGACCCAGTACTTC
TRBJ2-7	TRBV7-9	many	TRBD2	CASSISGTDPYEQYF	TGTGCCAGCAGCATAAGCGGGACGGATCCCTACGAGCAGTACTTC
TRBJ2-1	TRBV20-1	many	TRBD1	CSAREDRGQFF	TGCAGTGCCAGGGAGGACAGGGGGCAGTTCTTC
TRBJ2-3	TRBV5-6	few	TRBD2	CASRPQASGLVEYF	TGTGCCAGCAGACCGCAGGCTAGCGGGCTGGTAGAGTATTTT
TRBJ1-3	TRBV20-1	few	NA	CSARAGPGNTIYF	TGCAGTGCTAGAGCGGGGCCCGGAAACACCATATATTTT
TRBJ1-1	TRBV25-1	NA	NA	CASRQGPNTEAFF	TGTGCCAGCAGACAGGGCCCGAACACTGAAGCTTTCTTT
TRBJ1-1	TRBV4-1	few	NA	CASSQGPYTRRRRNTEAFF	TGCGCCAGCAGCCAAGGCCCATACACCCGACGACGACGGAACACTGAAGCTTTCTTT
TRBJ2-1	TRBV29-1	many	NA	CSVKLAYEQFF	TGCAGCGTCAAATTAGCGTATGAGCAGTTCTTC
TRBJ2-7	TRBV9	few	NA	CASSVGLGGYEQYF	TGTGCCAGCAGCGTCGGCCTGGGAGGCTACGAGCAGTACTTC
TRBJ2-1	TRBV27	many	TRBD2	CASSSRAGGDGNEQFF	TGTGCCAGCAGTTCCAGAGCGGGAGGGGACGGGAATGAGCAGTTCTTC
TRBJ2-3	TRBV3-1	few	NA	CASSQDQVTDTQYF	TGTGCCAGCAGCCAAGATCAGGTCACAGATACGCAGTATTTT
TRBJ1-6	TRBV28	NA	NA	CASSLGSPLHF	TGTGCCAGCAGTTTAGGTTCACCCCTCCACTTT
TRBJ1-1	TRBV6-1	few	NA	CASRGAGRNTEAFF	TGTGCCAGCAGGGGGGCAGGGAGGAACACTGAAGCTTTCTTT
TRBJ1-5	TRBV19	NA	TRBD1	CASSIGGQRKFNQPQHF	TGTGCCAGTAGTATAGGGGGACAGAGAAAGTTTAATCAGCCCCAGCATTTT
TRBJ2-7	TRBV20-1	NA	TRBD1	CSATDRGTSGYEQYF	TGCAGTGCTACGGACAGGGGGACCTCAGGCTACGAGCAGTACTTC
TRBJ1-5	TRBV4-1	NA	NA	CASSQVETGVRQPQHF	TGCGCCAGCAGCCAAGTCGAGACCGGGGTTCGTCAGCCCCAGCATTTT
TRBJ1-1	TRBV10-3	few	NA	CAISESKSMNAFF	TGTGCCATCAGTGAGTCGAAAAGCATGAACGCTTTCTTT
TRBJ1-3	TRBV6-1	few	NA	CASSDHLLGSTIYF	TGTGCCAGCAGTGATCACCTGCTCGGGAGCACCATATATTTT
TRBJ1-2	TRBV18	few	NA	CASSPLGTGTKAFYGYTF	TGTGCCAGCTCACCATTGGGAACAGGCACTAAGGCCTTCTATGGCTACACCTTC
TRBJ2-1	TRBV29-1	few	NA	CSVEDGVGNEQFF	TGCAGCGTTGAAGATGGGGTGGGCAATGAGCAGTTCTTC
TRBJ2-5	TRBV5-1	NA	TRBD1	CASSGTGPQETQYF	TGCGCCAGCAGCGGGACAGGGCCCCAAGAGACCCAGTACTTC
TRBJ2-3	TRBV3-1	NA	TRBD2	CASSFGLAGNTDTQYF	TGTGCCAGCAGCTTCGGACTAGCGGGGAACACAGATACGCAGTATTTT
TRBJ1-1	TRBV2	few	NA	CASTALGQVEAFF	TGTGCCAGCACCGCACTGGGGCAGGTAGAAGCTTTCTTT